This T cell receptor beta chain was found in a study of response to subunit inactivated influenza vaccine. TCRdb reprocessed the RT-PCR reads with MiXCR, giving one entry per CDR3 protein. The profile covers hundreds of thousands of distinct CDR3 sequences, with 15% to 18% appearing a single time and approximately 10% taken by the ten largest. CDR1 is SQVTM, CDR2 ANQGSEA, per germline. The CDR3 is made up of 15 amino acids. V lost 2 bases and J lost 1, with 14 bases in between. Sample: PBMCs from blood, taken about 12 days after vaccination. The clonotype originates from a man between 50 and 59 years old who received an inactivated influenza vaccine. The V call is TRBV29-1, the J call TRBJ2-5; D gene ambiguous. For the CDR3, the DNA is TGCAGCGTTGAAAGTGGCAGCCTACTCCAAGAGACCCAGTACTTC. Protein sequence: CSVESGSLLQETQYF.